This entry lists 23 T cell receptor beta chains sequenced from one sample in a study of T cell responses to AZD1222 COVID-19 vaccine. Sequenced by immunoSEQ multiplex PCR; TCRdb stores in-frame clones only, minus some. Counted here are around 130,000 clones, about 94% occurring once; the ten biggest clones make up around 5%. The sample consisted of peripheral blood, taken on day 0 of AZD1222 vaccination. Receptors were obtained from an adult in good health.

A single count supports this clone. The chain links TRBV2 to TRBJ1-1; no clear D. V was cut by 3 bases and J by 6 bases, with 17 bases left in between. This CDR3 is 15 amino acids long. CDR1 is SNHLY, CDR2 FYNNEI, per germline. CDR3 sequence reads: CASSDPGNLGAEAFF. Written as DNA, the CDR3 is TGTGCCAGCAGTGACCCGGGAAACCTCGGAGCTGAAGCTTTCTTT.

This clone was observed once. The V call is TRBV19, the J call TRBJ1-5; TRBD1 agrees at 7 bases. This CDR3 has 15 amino acids. V shed 3 bases, J shed 6 bases, and the junction held 8 bases outside the gene matches. Per the germline V gene, CDR1 is LNHDA and CDR2 is SQIVND (reference sequence). The CDR3 nucleotides read TGTGCCAGTAGTATCCGCCACAGGGGATTTCAGCCCCAGCATTTT. This translates into CASSIRHRGFQPQHF.

This clone was seen once. The J gene is TRBJ2-1, the V gene TRBV5-1, with TRBD2 matching 13 bases. This CDR3 has 17 residues. Unmatched junction bases numbered 13, after V lost 4 bases and J lost 9 bases. Per the germline V gene, CDR1 is SGHRS and CDR2 is YFSETQ. The CDR3 spells CASSEGTSGNFRGEQFF. The CDR3 DNA sequence: TGCGCCAGCAGCGAGGGGACTAGCGGGAATTTCCGTGGTGAGCAGTTCTTC.

The gene calls are TRBV24-1 and TRBJ2-5, with TRBD1 matching over 10 bases. V lost 5 bases to trimming and J lost 5 bases; unmatched junction nucleotides: 16. This CDR3 spans 18 amino acids. The germline CDR1 and CDR2 sequences are KGHDR and SFDVKD. CDR3 coding DNA: TGTGCCACCAGTGTAGGGGCTTCCAGACAGGGGGCTGAGGAGACCCAGTACTTC. It specifies CATSVGASRQGAEETQYF.

The chain is built from TRBV4-3 and TRBJ2-3; the match to TRBD1 covers 7 bases. Germline V gene sequence: CDR1 LGHNA, CDR2 YSLEER. The CDR3 runs to 16 residues. The V and J ends lost 0 bases and 9 bases, in that order; junction bases with no gene match: 12. For the CDR3, the DNA is TGCGCCAGCAGCCAAGATGAGGGGGCGCGGGCATCCACGCAGTATTTT. Protein product: CASSQDEGARASTQYF.

This clone was counted only a few times. The V gene is TRBV5-4, the J gene TRBJ1-1; 8 nucleotides align to TRBD1. V shed 6 bases and J 6 bases; nucleotides not matched to a gene: 16. The CDR3 length is 16 residues. Germline CDR1 reads SGHNT; CDR2 reads YYREEE (reference sequence). CDR3 amino acids: CASTRRTDRAIAEAFF. In nucleotides, the CDR3 is TGTGCCAGCACCCGACGAACGGACAGGGCAATCGCTGAAGCTTTCTTT.

CDR3 coding DNA: TGTGCCAGCAGCCAAGATAGTGGTCAGCCCCAGCATTTT. This sequence encodes CASSQDSGQPQHF. V gene TRBV3-1 (or the pseudogene TRBV3-2) combines with J gene TRBJ1-5; the D is unclear. In germline, CDR1 is LGHDT, CDR2 YNNKEL (reference sequence). This CDR3 region has 13 residues. V dropped 0 bases and J dropped 6 bases, with 6 bases sitting between them.

The rearrangement links TRBV14 to TRBJ1-2; the D is unclear. CDR3 length: 16 residues. Between the trimmed V and J ends, which lost 0 bases and 1 base, there was a span of 12 bases. CDR1 and CDR2 from the germline V gene are SGHDN and FVKESK. DNA of the CDR3: TGTGCCAGCAGCCAAGATATGACCGGCTTTAACTATGGCTACACCTTC. Protein: CASSQDMTGFNYGYTF.

This chain uses TRBV6-6 with TRBJ1-6; 11 nucleotides line up with TRBD1. The CDR3 is made up of 15 amino acids. J lost 10 bases, V lost 7 bases, and 9 bases had no gene match. Per germline, CDR1 MNHNY and CDR2 SVGAGI (reference sequence). The CDR3 region has the DNA TGTGCCAGCAATAACCCGGGACAGGGGGACTCACCCCTCCACTTT. Residues: CASNNPGQGDSPLHF.

This clone was recorded a few times. The gene calls are TRBV3-1 (or the pseudogene TRBV3-2) and TRBJ1-3; no definite D call. Germline lookup yields CDR1 LGHDT and CDR2 YNNKEL (reference sequence). Trimming removed 5 bases from V and 0 bases from J, with 5 bases in between. This CDR3 is built from 13 residues. CDR3 in DNA: TGTGCCAGCAGCGTCTTCTCTGGAAACACCATATATTTT. This translates into CASSVFSGNTIYF.

The V call is TRBV19, the J call TRBJ2-7, with 8 bases that match TRBD2. V gave up 3 bases and J gave up 3 bases; unmatched junction bases: 7. Germline V CDR1 and CDR2: LNHDA, SQIVND (reference sequence). The CDR3 totals 15 residues. CDR3 sequence reads: CASSMTREVNYEQYF. The CDR3 DNA is TGTGCCAGTAGTATGACGCGGGAGGTGAACTACGAGCAGTACTTC.

The chain is built from TRBV19 and TRBJ1-2; tentative D call: TRBD1 (6 bases). This CDR3 is built from 14 residues. CDR1 and CDR2 (germline): LNHDA, SQIVND (reference sequence). The V and J ends lost 2 bases and 5 bases respectively, with 12 bases between them. The CDR3 coding sequence is TGTGCCAGTAGTATACAGGGGACACAATATGGCTACACCTTC. Translated, it gives CASSIQGTQYGYTF.

The CDR3 region has the DNA TGTGCCAGCAGTTTAGGGGGCGGGGTTGGCTACACCTTC. It encodes CASSLGGGVGYTF. The rearrangement joins TRBV27 to TRBJ1-2; possibly TRBD1 for D (6 bases). Germline V gives CDR1 MNHEY, CDR2 SMNVEV (reference sequence). The CDR3 spans 13 residues. Trimming shortened V by 2 bases and J by 7 bases, and 11 bases separated the two germline ends.

V is TRBV7-9 and J is TRBJ1-5; D not resolved. Germline values: CDR1 SEHNR, CDR2 FQNEAQ (reference sequence). Trimming took off 5 bases at V and 1 base at J, with 6 bases between the two ends. The CDR3 loop spans 13 amino acids. CDR3 DNA: TGTGCCAGCAGCCAGAGCAGCAATCAGCCCCAGCATTTT. It encodes CASSQSSNQPQHF.

The chain couples TRBV5-1 to TRBJ2-7; TRBD2 is a possible D gene (6 bases). The V and J ends lost 2 bases and 7 bases respectively, with 13 bases between them. The CDR3 covers 13 residues. CDR1 and CDR2 from the germline V gene are SGHRS and YFSETQ. The CDR3 loop is CASSLPGTPEQYF. The CDR3 DNA reads as TGCGCCAGCAGCTTACCCGGGACTCCGGAGCAGTACTTC.

The CDR3 here is CASSSGGRTDTQYF. As DNA, the CDR3 is TGTGCCAGCAGTTCCGGTGGACGCACAGATACGCAGTATTTT. The genes are TRBV6-1 and TRBJ2-3; no clear D gene. The CDR3 loop spans 14 amino acids. CDR1 is MNHNS and CDR2 is SASEGT in the germline V gene. Trimming pared 5 bases from V and 1 base from J, leaving 10 bases between.

With respect to this clone: Other DNA sequences in this sample translate to the same CDR3. The chain employs TRBV11-3 and TRBJ2-5, with 11 bases fitting TRBD2. The V gene end was trimmed by 3 bases and the J gene end by 0 bases; junction bases not matched to a gene: 3. CDR1 and CDR2 (germline): SGHNT, YENEEA. This CDR3 is built from 16 residues. This CDR3 is CASSLRLAGNQETQYF. CDR3 coding DNA: TGTGCCAGCAGCTTGAGACTAGCGGGGAACCAAGAGACCCAGTACTTC. The whole variable domain, remainder taken from reference TRBV11-3 and TRBJ2-5, is EAGVVQSPRYKIIEKKQPVAFWCNPISGHNTLYWYLQNLGQGPELLIRYENEEAVDDSQLPKDRFSAERLKGVDSTLKIQPAELGDSAVYLCASSLRLAGNQETQYFGPGTRLLVL.

This clone has only one observation. This chain connects TRBV12-3 or TRBV12-4 to TRBJ1-4; maybe TRBD1 (6 bases). This CDR3 has 13 amino acids. V was clipped by 5 bases and J by 8 bases, with 12 bases between them. CDR3 loop: CASSPRDNEKLFF. CDR3 in DNA: TGTGCCAGCAGTCCCCGGGACAACGAAAAACTGTTTTTT.

In DNA form, the CDR3 reads TGTGCCAGCAGTGTATACGGGTACGAGCAGTACTTC. Amino acids: CASSVYGYEQYF. This rearrangement joins TRBV27 to TRBJ2-7; no clear D gene. The V gene's germline CDR1 is MNHEY and CDR2 SMNVEV (reference sequence). The V and J ends lost 5 bases and 4 bases respectively, with 9 bases between them. The CDR3 is 12 amino acids.

The chain combines TRBV6-5 with TRBJ2-7, with D possibly called TRBD1 or TRBD2 (5 bases each). Trimming shortened V by 8 bases and J by 3 bases, and 20 bases separated the two germline ends. CDR3 length: 15 residues. From germline, CDR1 is MNHEY and CDR2 SVGAGI. Here the CDR3 reads CASEPPRPRGYEQYF. CDR3 in DNA: TGTGCCAGCGAGCCCCCCCGGCCGAGGGGCTACGAGCAGTACTTC.

The CDR3 spells CASSPGGLYNEQFF. The CDR3 DNA is TGTGCCAGCAGCCCAGGGGGGTTGTACAATGAGCAGTTCTTC. This rearrangement joins TRBV5-4 to TRBJ2-1; D is possibly TRBD1 (7 bases). V was clipped by 4 bases and J by 4 bases, with 12 bases between them. CDR1 is SGHNT, CDR2 YYREEE, per germline (reference sequence). This CDR3 comprises 14 residues.

The chain couples TRBV21-1 to TRBJ1-4; TRBD1 was called by the table and not checked on the DNA. TRBV21-1 is classified as a pseudogene. The CDR3 is made up of 16 amino acids. CDR3 protein: CASSIRGQGDNEKLFF. CDR3 bases: TGTGCCAGCAGCATACGAGGACAGGGGGATAATGAAAAACTGTTTTTT.

This rearrangement joins TRBV4-2 to TRBJ1-2; TRBD1 is a possible D gene (5 bases). CDR3 length: 15 amino acids. CDR1 and CDR2 from the germline V gene are LGHNA and YNFKEQ. V was trimmed by 2 bases and J by 0 bases, leaving 10 bases between them. This chain's CDR3 is CASSQQSTANYGYTF. For the CDR3, the DNA is TGTGCCAGCAGCCAACAGTCGACAGCTAACTATGGCTACACCTTC.